This TCR beta chain stems from a study of blood T cell repertoires in COVID-19. Study context: Spain, Italy and the United States supplied samples that represented acute and convalescent COVID-19. Nucleic acid was either cDNA or gDNA, and it came from T cells, B-cell-depleted T cells, or PBMCs.

The V gene's germline CDR1 is SGDLS and CDR2 YYNGEE. This CDR3 region has 16 residues. The trim removed 0 bases at V and 7 bases at J, leaving 9 bases unmatched. In the source study's methods: Cell counts per sample came from amplifying reference gene primers. Assay: immunoSEQ multiplex PCR; the TCRdb copy retains only in-frame clones and omits some. That table supplies the V and J calls and clone size; D and trimming were determined from the DNA. The data show some 220,000 clones, with 70% to 90% seen just once and roughly 13% held by the top ten. What was sequenced was peripheral blood. The chain has TRBV9 and TRBJ2-7; TRBD2 aligns across 11 bases. The receptor comes from a human donor in a cohort sampled during active COVID-19. CDR3 amino acids: CASSVEGTSGGGEQYF. CDR3 nucleotides: TGTGCCAGCAGCGTAGAGGGAACTAGCGGGGGTGGTGAGCAGTACTTC.